The clone carrying this TCR beta chain was seen a few times. The antigen remains undetermined. The data were obtained in a study of shared clonotypes between healthy human individuals. About the study: Two female and three male donors aged 18 to 49 were enrolled. Study results and caveats: When naive CD4 clonotypes were compared across a few donors, about 5% were shared.

Clones were sequenced by immunoSEQ multiplex PCR, and TCRdb holds only the in-frame ones, with some missing. The sample holds approximately 1,000,000 clones, about 72% seen once. The receptor was derived from a man in his late teens or twenties in good health. Some clones in this sample may be carry-over from other donors' samples. The specimen sequenced was memory CD4+ T cells from PBMCs. Subset given: CD45RA-negative fraction.

The CDR3: CASSQAGETGELFF. The CDR3 nucleotides are TGTGCCAGCAGCCAGGCAGGGGAAACCGGGGAGCTGTTTTTT. The genes are TRBV4-2 and TRBJ2-2; possibly TRBD1 for D (6 bases). CDR3 length equals 14 residues. The V gene's germline CDR1 is LGHNA and CDR2 YNFKEQ. The V and J ends lost 3 bases and 5 bases respectively, with 10 bases between them.